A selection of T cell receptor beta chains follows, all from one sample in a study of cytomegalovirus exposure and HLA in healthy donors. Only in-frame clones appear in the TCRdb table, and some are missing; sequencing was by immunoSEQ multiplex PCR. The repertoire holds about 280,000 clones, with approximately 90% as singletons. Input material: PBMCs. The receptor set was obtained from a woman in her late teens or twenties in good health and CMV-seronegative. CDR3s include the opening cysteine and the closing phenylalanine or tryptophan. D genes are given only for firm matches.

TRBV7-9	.	CASSSFTGELFF
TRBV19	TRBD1	CASIGTENTEAFF
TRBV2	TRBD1	CASKDRVEATQYF
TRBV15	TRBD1	CATSRDPQGSHTGELFF
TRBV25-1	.	CATAQTNYGYTF
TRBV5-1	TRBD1	CASSAGTDYTGELFF
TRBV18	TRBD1	CASSSPDRDPMNTEAFF
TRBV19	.	CASKIAEQVIFKAFF
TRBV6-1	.	CASSSRGGSQETQYF
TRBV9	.	CASSVDPGQETQYF
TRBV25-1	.	CASSDPRGPSLGAFF
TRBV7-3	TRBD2	CASARGGGGELFF
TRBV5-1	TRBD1	CASSLALTGANTEAFF
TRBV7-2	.	CASSLSTDTQYF
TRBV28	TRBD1	CASSPPGQSNEKLFF
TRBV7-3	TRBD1	CASSFGGGRNTEAFF
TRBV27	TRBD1	CASSLSGDRAPYVSGANVLTF
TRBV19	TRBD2	CAAASGYEQYF
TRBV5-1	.	CASSNRLTGYGYTF
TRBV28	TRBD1	CASSLQTGVVGNTIYF
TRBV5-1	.	CASSYKGDQGIFTDTQYF
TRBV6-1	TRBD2	CASRLSGGADTQYF
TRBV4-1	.	CASSDAGALAGGRDPQHF
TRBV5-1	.	CASSLSLGTPEQFF
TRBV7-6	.	CASSLYGQGRRKGYNEQFF
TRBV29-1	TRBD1	CSVLTGTHYGYTF